Included here is one TCR beta chain sequence, with context. These data are taken from a study of T cells in Graves' hyperthyroidism and ophthalmopathy. On the study more broadly: Pretreatment peripheral blood was obtained at initial diagnosis.

Germline V gene data show CDR1 as KGHDR and CDR2 as SFDVKD. Trimming took off 7 bases at V and 6 bases at J, with 24 bases between the two ends. The CDR3 sequence is 16 residues long. Amplified TCR beta CDR3 regions derived from RNA transcripts. In the first-round RT-PCR of the TCR CDR3, the HTBI primer set was used. MiXCR was run by TCRdb on the multiplex PCR reads, yielding one entry per CDR3 protein. In the table there are fewer than 450,000 distinct CDR3 sequences, 13% to 15% of which are singletons. In the ophthalmopathy cohort, Clinical Activity Score was at least 3, NOSPECS grade at least 4, and duration under 3 months. Diagnoses were made from clinical symptoms, serum measures (thyroxine and TRAb), thyroid ultrasound and orbital computed tomography.

This TCR came from a woman in her sixties or seventies with Graves' ophthalmopathy. The chain combines TRBV24-1 with TRBJ2-7; tentatively, D is TRBD1 or TRBD2 (6 bases each). Sequenced material: blood. The CDR3 reads CATSHRRRDRGGEQYF. The CDR3 region has the DNA TGTGCCACCAGCCACCGGCGGCGGGACCGAGGGGGCGAGCAGTACTTC.